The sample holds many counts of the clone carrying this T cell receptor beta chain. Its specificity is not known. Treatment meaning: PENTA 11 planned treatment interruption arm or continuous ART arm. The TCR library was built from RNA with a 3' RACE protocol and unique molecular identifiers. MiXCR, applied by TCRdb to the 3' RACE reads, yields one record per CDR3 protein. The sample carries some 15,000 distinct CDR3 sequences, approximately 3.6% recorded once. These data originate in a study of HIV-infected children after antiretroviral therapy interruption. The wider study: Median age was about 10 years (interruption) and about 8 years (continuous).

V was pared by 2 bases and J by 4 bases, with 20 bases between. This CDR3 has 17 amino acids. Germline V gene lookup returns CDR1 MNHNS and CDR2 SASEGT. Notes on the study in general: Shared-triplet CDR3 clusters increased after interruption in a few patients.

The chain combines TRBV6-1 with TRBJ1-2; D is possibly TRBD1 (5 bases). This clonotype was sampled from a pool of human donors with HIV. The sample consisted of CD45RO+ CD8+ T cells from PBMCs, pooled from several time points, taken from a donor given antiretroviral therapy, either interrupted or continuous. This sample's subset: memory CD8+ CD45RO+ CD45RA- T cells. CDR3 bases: TGTGCCAGCAGTGAAAGTTTGATGGGACGCTACCTCTATGGCTACACCTTC. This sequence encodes CASSESLMGRYLYGYTF.